Listed here are 10 T cell receptor beta chains from one sample, sequenced in a study of blood T cell repertoires in COVID-19. Profiled with immunoSEQ multiplex PCR; TCRdb holds only in-frame clones, not every one. This table holds 200,000 to 300,000 clones, 75% to 85% found once. Specimen: peripheral blood. The receptors shown here come from a woman older than 75 with COVID-19, enrolled during active disease.

The rearrangement links TRBV29-1 to TRBJ2-3; 10 nucleotides match TRBD2. The ends lost 5 bases at V and 0 bases at J; junction bases unmatched: 2. This CDR3 contains 14 residues. Germline loops: CDR1 SQVTM, CDR2 ANQGSEA. CDR3 in amino acids: CSVRTSGSTDTQYF. The CDR3, as DNA: TGCAGCGTTAGGACTAGCGGTAGCACAGATACGCAGTATTTT.

The J gene is TRBJ1-1, the V gene TRBV18; the D gene is possibly TRBD1 (5 bases). The V and J ends lost 5 bases and 5 bases respectively, with 9 bases between them. CDR1 and CDR2 (germline): KGHSH, LQKENI. The CDR3 runs 12 residues. CDR3 bases: TGTGCCAGCTCAAGACAGACGACTGAAGCTTTCTTT. Translation gives CASSRQTTEAFF. The full variable domain, rest sourced from reference TRBV18 and TRBJ1-1, is NAGVMQNPRHLVRRRGQEARLRCSPMKGHSHVYWYRQLPEEGLKFMVYLQKENIIDESGMPKERFSAEFPKEGPSILRIQQVVRGDSAAYFCASSRQTTEAFFGQGTRLTVV.

The chain carries TRBV7-9 and TRBJ1-2, with a weak D call TRBD1 (6 bases). Trimming took off 5 bases at V and 7 bases at J, with 8 bases between the two ends. The CDR3 runs 11 residues. From germline, CDR1 is SEHNR and CDR2 FQNEAQ (reference sequence). The DNA of the CDR3 is TGTGCCAGCAGCGCCAGGGGTGGCTACACCTTC. Its translation: CASSARGGYTF.

This clone has a single count. The J gene is TRBJ1-5, the V gene TRBV10-3; D perhaps matches TRBD1 (6 bases). The CDR3 contains 14 residues. Between the trimmed V and J ends, which lost 7 bases and 3 bases, there was a span of 13 bases. CDR1 and CDR2 (germline): ENHRY, SYGVKD. As DNA, the CDR3 is TGTGCCATCAAACCGACAGGATTCAATCAGCCCCAGCATTTT. As protein: CAIKPTGFNQPQHF.

This clone came up a few times. This chain links TRBV15 with TRBJ1-6; 11 nucleotides align to TRBD1. CDR3 length: 17 residues. With 3 bases clipped from V and 8 bases from J, the junction kept 9 bases outside the gene matches. Germline CDR1 is LNHNV and CDR2 is YYDKDF (reference sequence). In DNA form, the CDR3 reads TGTGCCACCAGCAGGGGATCGGGACAGGGGGTTTATTCACCCCTCCACTTT. Its translation: CATSRGSGQGVYSPLHF.

To note about this clone: The junction departs from germline at one end; a sequencing error may be responsible. The chain links TRBV7-2 to TRBJ1-1; TRBD1 matches 7 bases. From germline, CDR1 is SGHTA and CDR2 FQGNSA. This CDR3 is built from 15 residues. The CDR3 DNA is TGTGCCAGCAGCTTTCCTGACAGGGTGGGGGCTGAGGCTTTCTTT. Its protein is CASSFPDRVGAEAFF. Full variable domain (outside the CDR3, taken from reference TRBV7-2 and TRBJ1-1): GAGVSQSPSNKVTEKGKDVELRCDPISGHTALYWYRQSLGQGLEFLIYFQGNSAPDKSGLPSDRFSAERTGGSVSTLTIQRTQQEDSAVYLCASSFPDRVGAEAFFGQGTRLTVV.

In this sample, this clone turned up a few times. This chain uses TRBV2 with TRBJ2-6, with D possibly TRBD2 on 6 matching bases. Trimming left V 3 bases short and J 2 bases short, with 8 bases between. The CDR3 consists of 15 residues. CDR1 SNHLY and CDR2 FYNNEI come from the germline V gene. CDR3 coding DNA: TGTGCCAGCAGTGATAGGACTACTGGGGCCAACGTCCTGACTTTC. It specifies CASSDRTTGANVLTF. Looking up the rest from reference TRBV2 and TRBJ2-6 gives the full variable domain: EPEVTQTPSHQVTQMGQEVILRCVPISNHLYFYWYRQILGQKVEFLVSFYNNEISEKSEIFDDQFSVERPDGSNFTLKIRSTKLEDSAMYFCASSDRTTGANVLTFGAGSRLTVL.

This clone has a handful of counts. V gene TRBV6-5 combines with J gene TRBJ2-7; 8 positions match TRBD1. The V and J ends lost 6 bases and 7 bases, in that order; junction bases with no gene match: 11. CDR1 is MNHEY, CDR2 SVGAGI, per germline. This CDR3 contains 14 residues. The CDR3 region has the DNA TGTGCCAGCAGCCCATTCTCACAGGGGGAGGAGCAGTACTTC. Protein product: CASSPFSQGEEQYF.

The chain is built from TRBV14 and TRBJ1-1; 11 positions agree with TRBD1. With 4 bases clipped from V and 12 bases from J, the junction kept 10 bases outside the gene matches. The CDR3 is 14 amino acids. Germline V gene lookup returns CDR1 SGHDN and CDR2 FVKESK. CDR3 nucleotide sequence: TGTGCCAGCAGCCTCCGGGACAGGGGGGGGTGGACTTTCTTT. This gives the protein CASSLRDRGGWTFF.

The rearrangement joins TRBV5-4 to TRBJ2-5; 7 nucleotides agree with TRBD2. The CDR3 has 13 amino acids. CDR1 is SGHNT, CDR2 YYREEE, per germline (reference sequence). Trimming cost V 4 bases and J 5 bases; bases outside gene matches: 5. CDR3 DNA sequence: TGTGCCAGCAGCGGGGACTATGTCGAGACCCAGTACTTC. This gives the protein CASSGDYVETQYF.